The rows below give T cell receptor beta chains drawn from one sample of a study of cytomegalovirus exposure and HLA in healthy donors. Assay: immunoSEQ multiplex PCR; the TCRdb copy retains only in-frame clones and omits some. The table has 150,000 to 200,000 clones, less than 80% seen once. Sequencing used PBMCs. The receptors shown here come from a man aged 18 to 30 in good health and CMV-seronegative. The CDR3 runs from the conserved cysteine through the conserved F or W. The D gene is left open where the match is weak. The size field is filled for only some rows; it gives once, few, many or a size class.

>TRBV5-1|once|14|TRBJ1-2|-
CASSPGTGIYGYTF
TGCGCCAGCAGCCCTGGGACTGGGATCTATGGCTACACCTTC
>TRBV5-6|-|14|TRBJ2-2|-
CASSLGQFTGELFF
TGTGCCAGCAGCTTGGGACAATTCACCGGGGAGCTGTTTTTT
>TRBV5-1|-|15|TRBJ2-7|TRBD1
CASTNTGTGSVEQYF
TGCGCCAGCACGAACACCGGGACAGGGAGTGTCGAGCAGTACTTC
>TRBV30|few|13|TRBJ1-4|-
CAWSVGLEGKLFF
TGTGCCTGGAGTGTAGGGCTTGAGGGAAAACTGTTTTTT
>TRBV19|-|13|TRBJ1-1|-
CASLRQANTEAFF
TGTGCCAGTCTTCGACAGGCGAACACTGAAGCTTTCTTT
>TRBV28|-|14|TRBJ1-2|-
CASSQDSGLGGYTF
TGTGCCAGCAGTCAAGATAGTGGCCTCGGGGGCTACACCTTC
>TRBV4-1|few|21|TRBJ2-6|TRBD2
CASSREGAERFSSSGANVLTF
TGCGCCAGCAGCCGGGAGGGTGCGGAGCGGTTCTCGAGCTCTGGGGCCAACGTCCTGACTTTC
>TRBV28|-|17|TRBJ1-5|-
CASSSHRDLVFNQPQHF
TGTGCCAGCAGTTCTCACAGGGATCTAGTTTTCAATCAGCCCCAGCATTTT
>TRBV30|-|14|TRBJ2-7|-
CASLPAGSLYEQYF
TGTGCCTCCCTCCCGGCGGGCTCTCTCTACGAGCAGTACTTC
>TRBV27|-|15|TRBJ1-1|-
CASSLRGARNTEAFF
TGTGCCAGCAGTTTACGGGGGGCTCGGAACACTGAAGCTTTCTTT
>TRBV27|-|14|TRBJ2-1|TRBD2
CASSLTSGGSKQFF
TGTGCCAGCAGTTTGACTAGCGGGGGGAGTAAGCAGTTCTTC
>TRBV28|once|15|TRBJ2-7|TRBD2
CASSPLGLATYEQYF
TGTGCCAGCAGTCCCCTCGGACTAGCGACCTACGAGCAGTACTTC
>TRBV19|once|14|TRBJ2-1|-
CASSPTPIRNEQFF
TGTGCCAGTAGTCCAACCCCTATCCGGAATGAGCAGTTCTTC
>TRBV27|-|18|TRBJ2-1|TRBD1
CASSDDRGQGAPYNEQFF
TGTGCCAGCAGTGACGACCGGGGACAGGGGGCTCCCTACAATGAGCAGTTCTTC
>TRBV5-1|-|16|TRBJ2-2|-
CASSNPHGANTGELFF
TGCGCCAGCAGCAACCCACATGGAGCGAACACCGGGGAGCTGTTTTTT
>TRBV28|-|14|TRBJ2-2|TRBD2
CASSWTRKDGELFF
TGTGCCAGCAGTTGGACTAGAAAGGACGGGGAGCTGTTTTTT
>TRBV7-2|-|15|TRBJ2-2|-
CASSLSPLDTGELFF
TGTGCCAGCAGCTTATCTCCACTCGACACCGGGGAGCTGTTTTTT
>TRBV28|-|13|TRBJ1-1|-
CASSLSGSGGAFF
TGTGCCAGCAGTTTGTCAGGCTCCGGGGGAGCTTTCTTT
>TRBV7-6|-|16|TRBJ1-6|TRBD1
CASSLAAGTVNSPLHF
TGTGCCAGCAGCTTAGCCGCCGGGACAGTTAATTCACCCCTCCACTTT
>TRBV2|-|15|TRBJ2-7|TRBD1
CASSELGGQGREQYF
TGTGCCAGCAGTGAGCTGGGGGGACAGGGGCGCGAGCAGTACTTC
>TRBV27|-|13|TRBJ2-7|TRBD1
CASTKTGGYEQYF
TGTGCCAGCACCAAGACAGGGGGCTACGAGCAGTACTTC
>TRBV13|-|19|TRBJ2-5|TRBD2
CASSARTSGPLINQETQYF
TGTGCCAGCAGCGCCCGAACTAGCGGGCCATTAATAAACCAAGAGACCCAGTACTTC
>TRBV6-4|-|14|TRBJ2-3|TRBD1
CASSPGGVSRDQYF
TGTGCCAGCAGTCCAGGGGGTGTCAGCCGGGATCAGTATTTT
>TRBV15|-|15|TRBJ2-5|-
CATSRGGGGEVTQYF
TGTGCCACCAGCAGGGGGGGAGGAGGGGAGGTGACCCAGTACTTC
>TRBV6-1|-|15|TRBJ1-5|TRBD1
CASSMPGGPGQPQHF
TGTGCCAGCAGTATGCCAGGGGGCCCCGGTCAGCCCCAGCATTTT
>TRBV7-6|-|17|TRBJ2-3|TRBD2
CASSLGGGGGNTDTQYF
TGTGCCAGCAGCCTCGGGGGGGGCGGAGGGAACACAGATACGCAGTATTTT
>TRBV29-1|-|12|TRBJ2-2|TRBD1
CSIRQGAGELFF
TGCAGCATAAGACAGGGGGCCGGGGAGCTGTTTTTT
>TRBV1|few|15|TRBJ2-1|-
CTSSQDSGSYNEQFF
TGCACCAGCAGCCAAGATAGCGGCTCCTACAATGAGCAGTTCTTC
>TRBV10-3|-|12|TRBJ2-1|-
CAISASYNEQFF
TGTGCCATCAGTGCATCCTACAATGAGCAGTTCTTC
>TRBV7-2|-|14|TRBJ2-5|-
CASSLFTGRETQYF
TGTGCCAGCAGCTTATTTACGGGGAGGGAGACCCAGTACTTC
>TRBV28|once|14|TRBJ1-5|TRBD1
CASSLQGANQPQHF
TGTGCCAGCAGTCTACAGGGGGCTAATCAGCCCCAGCATTTT
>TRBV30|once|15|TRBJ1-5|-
CAWSVGRMITQPQHF
TGTGCCTGGAGTGTAGGCAGGATGATTACTCAGCCCCAGCATTTT
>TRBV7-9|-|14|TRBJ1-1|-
CASSLGPLGTEAFF
TGTGCCAGCAGCCTGGGGCCCCTGGGGACTGAAGCTTTCTTT
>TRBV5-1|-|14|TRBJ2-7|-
CASSPGGLSYEQYF
TGCGCCAGCAGCCCAGGGGGACTCTCCTACGAGCAGTACTTC
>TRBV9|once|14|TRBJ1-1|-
CASSLKAGGTEAFF
TGTGCCAGCAGCCTTAAGGCGGGGGGCACTGAAGCTTTCTTT
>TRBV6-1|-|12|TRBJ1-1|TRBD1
CASSTLQGEAFF
TGTGCCAGCAGTACCCTACAGGGGGAAGCTTTCTTT
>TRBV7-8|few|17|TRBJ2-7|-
CASSLVPSQGSSYEQYF
TGTGCCAGCAGCTTAGTGCCGTCCCAGGGAAGCTCCTACGAGCAGTACTTC
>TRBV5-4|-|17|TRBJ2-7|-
CASSTFTGGGRYYEQYF
TGTGCCAGCAGCACCTTTACAGGGGGCGGGAGGTACTACGAGCAGTACTTC
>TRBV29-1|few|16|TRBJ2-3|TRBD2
CSVEEGTTRARDTQYF
TGCAGCGTTGAGGAGGGGACTACTCGGGCTAGAGATACGCAGTATTTT
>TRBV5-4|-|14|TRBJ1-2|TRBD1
CASSLGTANYGYTF
TGTGCCAGCAGCCTTGGGACAGCGAACTATGGCTACACCTTC
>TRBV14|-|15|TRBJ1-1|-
CASSRQGALNTEAFF
TGTGCCAGCAGCCGACAAGGGGCCTTGAACACTGAAGCTTTCTTT